The 2 T cell receptor beta chains below were found in one sample sequenced in a study of T cells after yellow fever vaccination. TCRdb called the 5' RACE reads again in MiXCR, with one record for every CDR3 protein. In the table there are approximately 600,000 distinct CDR3 sequences, 9% to 15% of which are singletons. The material was PBMCs, obtained on the day of the yellow fever booster vaccination. These receptors were obtained from a man under 40 who received the YFV17D yellow fever vaccine.

The V and J genes are TRBV5-6 and TRBJ2-7, with 7 bases aligning to TRBD1. Losses at the gene ends were 4 bases for V and 3 bases for J; bases not matched to a gene: 13. Germline values: CDR1 SGHDT, CDR2 YYEEEE. The CDR3 covers 16 residues. The CDR3 sequence is CASSGREGTDYYEQYF. DNA for the CDR3: TGTGCCAGCAGCGGACGCGAAGGGACAGATTACTACGAGCAGTACTTC. Based on the CDR3 plus reference TRBV5-6 and TRBJ2-7, the full variable domain is DAGVTQSPTHLIKTRGQQVTLRCSPKSGHDTVSWYQQALGQGPQFIFQYYEEEERQRGNFPDRFSGHQFPNYSSELNVNALLLGDSALYLCASSGREGTDYYEQYFGPGTRLTVT.

The genes are TRBV18 and TRBJ2-6; D remains ambiguous. V gave up 5 bases and J gave up 0 bases, with 11 bases separating them. The germline V gene has CDR1 KGHSH and CDR2 LQKENI. This CDR3 contains 16 residues. CDR3 region: CASSFSAGSGANVLTF. In DNA, the CDR3 is TGTGCCAGCTCATTCTCCGCTGGCTCTGGGGCCAACGTCCTGACTTTC. Using reference TRBV18 and TRBJ2-6 for the parts outside the CDR3, the full variable domain is NAGVMQNPRHLVRRRGQEARLRCSPMKGHSHVYWYRQLPEEGLKFMVYLQKENIIDESGMPKERFSAEFPKEGPSILRIQQVVRGDSAAYFCASSFSAGSGANVLTFGAGSRLTVL.